This T cell receptor beta chain was recorded in a study of CD8 T cells in ankylosing spondylitis. Overall study findings and caveats: Apparently characteristic of ankylosing spondylitis blood was a TCR beta motif (roughly eight highly homologous variants).

With V trimmed by 7 bases and J by 0 bases, 2 bases remained unmatched. There are 13 residues in the CDR3. The germline V gene has CDR1 SQVTM and CDR2 ANQGSEA. From the 5' RACE reads, TCRdb called clonotypes with MiXCR, one entry per CDR3 protein. Of 800,000 to 900,000 distinct CDR3 sequences listed, over 9.5% are singletons. This clonotype has more than one count but fewer than ten. Its antigen is unidentified. The TCR originated in a male donor with ankylosing spondylitis. The V and J genes are TRBV29-1 and TRBJ2-2; TRBD1 aligns across 7 bases. Sequenced input: blood, either unsorted or a sorted T cell fraction (not recorded which). The CDR3 coding sequence is TGCAGCGCGGGACAGACGAACACCGGGGAGCTGTTTTTT. Its protein product is CSAGQTNTGELFF.